This T cell receptor (beta chain) was found in a study of identifying expanded T cells in peripheral blood. Findings and limits, study-wide: Differentially abundant clones: about 1.3 between replicates, around 16 at about two weeks, approximately 18 at four.

On this clone: Its antigen remains unidentified.

Healthy donors had no documented immune events, such as infections, while sampled. J was trimmed by 13 bases and V by 0 bases; bases with no gene match: 12. Germline values: CDR1 SGHKS, CDR2 YYEKEE (reference sequence). The CDR3 covers 14 residues. Method: immunoSEQ multiplex PCR; TCRdb's copy keeps in-frame clones and lacks some. The sample has some 95,000 clones; over 75% are singletons. This clonotype was sampled from a person between 18 and 75 years old in good health. Input material: blood. The V gene is TRBV5-5, the J gene TRBJ1-2, with 7 bases fitting TRBD1. In DNA form, the CDR3 reads TGTGCCAGCAGCTTGGAGGGACAGAGTCTTGAAGGCACCTTC. Its translation is CASSLEGQSLEGTF.